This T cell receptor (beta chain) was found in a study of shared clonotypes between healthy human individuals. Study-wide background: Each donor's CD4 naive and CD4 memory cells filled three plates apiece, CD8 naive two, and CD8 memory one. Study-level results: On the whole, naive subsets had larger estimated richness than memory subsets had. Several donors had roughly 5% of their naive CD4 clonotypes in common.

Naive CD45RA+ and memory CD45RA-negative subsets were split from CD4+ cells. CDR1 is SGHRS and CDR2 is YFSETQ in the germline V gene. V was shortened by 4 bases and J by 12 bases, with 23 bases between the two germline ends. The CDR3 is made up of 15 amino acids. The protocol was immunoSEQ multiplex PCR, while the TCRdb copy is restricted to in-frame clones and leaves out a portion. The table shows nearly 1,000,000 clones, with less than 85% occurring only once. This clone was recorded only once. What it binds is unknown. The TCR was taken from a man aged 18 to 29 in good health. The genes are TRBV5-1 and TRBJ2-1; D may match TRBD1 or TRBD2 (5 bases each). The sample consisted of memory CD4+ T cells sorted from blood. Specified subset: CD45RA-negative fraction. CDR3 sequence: CASSTTGRDGVGQFF. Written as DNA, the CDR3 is TGCGCCAGCAGCACCACGGGAAGGGACGGTGTCGGGCAGTTCTTC.